These T cell receptor beta chains were read from a single sample in a study of CD8 T cells in ankylosing spondylitis. TCRdb reprocessed the 5' RACE reads via MiXCR and lists one record per CDR3 protein. The repertoire holds hundreds of thousands of distinct CDR3 sequences, with roughly 26% as singletons. Sequencing was performed on blood, either unsorted or a sorted T cell fraction (not recorded which). The receptors were sampled from a male donor with ankylosing spondylitis or in good health (not recorded which). Each CDR3 is given with its conserved first and last residue. D genes are given only for firm matches. Clone size appears in some rows only: once, few, many, or a class for an expanded clone.

cdr3_length d_call j_call clone_size v_call cdr3_nt cdr3_aa
15 TRBD2 TRBJ2-1 - TRBV20-1 TGCTGTGCTAGCCCCTCTAGCGGGCTATACAATGAGCAGTTCTTC CCASPSSGLYNEQFF
15 TRBD2 TRBJ2-5 few TRBV20-1 TGCAGTGCTAGTCGGGGAGCGGGAGGGCCGGAGACCCAGTACTTC CSASRGAGGPETQYF
16 TRBD2 TRBJ2-1 - TRBV12-3/TRBV12-4 TGTGCCAGCAGTCTAAGGACTAGCGGGACAAACAATGAGCAGTTCTTC CASSLRTSGTNNEQFF
14 - TRBJ2-7 many TRBV10-3 TGTGCCATCAGTGAACGGCCTCGCTCCTACGAGCAGTACTTC CAISERPRSYEQYF
11 - TRBJ2-4 few TRBV20-1 TGCAGTGCTATCAGGGGAAACATTCAGTACTTC CSAIRGNIQYF
11 TRBD1 TRBJ2-1 many TRBV5-1 TGCGCCAGCAGCCCGGACAGGGGGCAGTTCTTC CASSPDRGQFF
13 TRBD1 TRBJ2-1 many TRBV29-1 TGCAGCGGAGCAGGGGGCTCCTACAATGAGCAGTTCTTC CSGAGGSYNEQFF
16 TRBD2 TRBJ2-1 - TRBV20-1 TGCAGTGCTAGAGATCACCCTAGCGGGAGGACCAATGAGCAGTTCTTC CSARDHPSGRTNEQFF
15 - TRBJ1-6 - TRBV6-1 TGTGCCAGCAGTCCCGAGAGCTCCTATAATTCACCCCTCCACTTT CASSPESSYNSPLHF
13 - TRBJ2-7 - TRBV12-3/TRBV12-4 TGTGCCAGCAGTTCCACAGAGCCCTACGAGCAGTACTTC CASSSTEPYEQYF
17 TRBD2 TRBJ2-1 - TRBV10-1 TGCGCCAGCAGTGGGACTAGCGGGAGAGCTACCTACAATGAGCAGTTCTTC CASSGTSGRATYNEQFF
15 - TRBJ1-3 - TRBV5-6 TGTGCCAGCAGCTTGATAGCCTCTGGGGGAAACACCATATATTTT CASSLIASGGNTIYF
12 - TRBJ1-5 once TRBV29-1 TGCAGCGGGGGGGAAGGCAATCAGCCCCAGCATTTT CSGGEGNQPQHF
13 - TRBJ2-2 - TRBV7-2 TGTGCCAGCAGCTTTTCAGGGGGGAGGGAGCTGTTTTTT CASSFSGGRELFF
15 - TRBJ2-3 many TRBV20-1 TGCAGTGCCCCCAATGGTGGGAGTACAGCAGATACGCAGTATTTT CSAPNGGSTADTQYF
15 TRBD2 TRBJ2-7 few TRBV18 TGTGCCAGCTCACCAGGGACTAGCCAATCCGGGGAGCAGTACTTC CASSPGTSQSGEQYF
15 TRBD1 TRBJ2-1 many TRBV6-1 TGTGCCAGCAGTAGACAGGGTCCGATATACAATGAGCAGTTCTTC CASSRQGPIYNEQFF
12 - TRBJ2-5 - TRBV12-5 TGTGCTAGTGGTCTGCAGATGGAGACCCAGTACTTC CASGLQMETQYF
16 TRBD2 TRBJ2-3 - TRBV20-1 TGCAGTGCACACCAAGGGACTAGCGGGAGCACAGATACGCAGTATTTT CSAHQGTSGSTDTQYF
13 - TRBJ1-1 many TRBV20-1 TGCAGTGCTGAATGGACGGCGAACATTGAAGCTTTCTTT CSAEWTANIEAFF
15 TRBD1 TRBJ1-5 - TRBV12-3/TRBV12-4 TGTGCCAGCAGTCCGGGGGACAGGGAGGATCAGCCCCAGCATTTT CASSPGDREDQPQHF
11 - TRBJ1-1 - TRBV29-1 TGCAGCGTGTGGGGGGAGGCTGAAGCTTTCTTT CSVWGEAEAFF
11 - TRBJ2-7 many TRBV20-1 TGCAGTGTACGGGGGGCGGACGAGCAGTACTTC CSVRGADEQYF
14 - TRBJ1-5 - TRBV20-1 TGCAGTGCTAGTCCGGGGTATCCCAATCAGCCCCAGCATTTT CSASPGYPNQPQHF
13 - TRBJ2-3 many TRBV29-1 TGCAGCACAGGGACGGACCCGCCTGATACGCAGTATTTT CSTGTDPPDTQYF
13 - TRBJ1-5 many TRBV7-8 TGTGCCAGCAGCTTAGTGAGCAATCAGCCCCAGCATTTT CASSLVSNQPQHF
17 - TRBJ2-1 many TRBV27 TGTGCCAGCAGTTTAATTCACAGCGTAACGTTCTACAATGAGCAGTTCTTC CASSLIHSVTFYNEQFF
15 TRBD2 TRBJ2-1 - TRBV12-5 TGTGCTAGTGGTTTGCACAAGGGCGGGAGGAATGAGCAGTTCTTC CASGLHKGGRNEQFF
16 - TRBJ1-2 many TRBV3-1 TGTGCCAGCAGCCCTAATCGGGGGGCCAAAGAATCCGGCTACACCTTC CASSPNRGAKESGYTF
14 - TRBJ2-7 - TRBV5-1 TGCGCCAGCAGCTTGGAGCCAGGACCCTACGAGCAGTACTTC CASSLEPGPYEQYF
16 TRBD1 TRBJ2-3 many TRBV20-1 TGCAGTGCCATCGAACTGCAGGGGGCTCGTTCAGATACGCAGTATTTT CSAIELQGARSDTQYF
17 TRBD2 TRBJ2-7 many TRBV5-1 TGCGCCAGCAGCTTGGCCGGTGGCGGGGGGCCTTCCTACGAGCAGTACTTC CASSLAGGGGPSYEQYF
14 TRBD2 TRBJ2-7 - TRBV9 TGTGCCAGCAGCCAGACTAGCGAGGCCTACGAGCAGTACTTC CASSQTSEAYEQYF
14 TRBD1 TRBJ2-1 - TRBV12-3/TRBV12-4 TGTGCCAGCAGTCGCCGGGACAGGGACAATGAGCAGTTCTTC CASSRRDRDNEQFF
14 - TRBJ1-2 many TRBV7-2 TGTGCCAGCACCCCGGGGTTAGATAACTATGGCTACACCTTC CASTPGLDNYGYTF
16 TRBD1 TRBJ2-7 - TRBV4-1 TGCGCCAGCAGCCCTCTGGGTCGCACGGACAGGAGCGAGCAGTACTTC CASSPLGRTDRSEQYF
17 TRBD2 TRBJ2-1 few TRBV29-1 TGCAGCGCCAGGACTAGCGGGATACGAGGCTCCTACAATGAGCAGTTCTTC CSARTSGIRGSYNEQFF
15 TRBD2 TRBJ2-1 many TRBV20-1 TGCAGTGCTAGACGGGGAGCGGGAGTGATTGATGAGCAGTTCTTC CSARRGAGVIDEQFF
12 - TRBJ2-5 - TRBV29-1 TGCAGCGTTCGTGCGGGACCGGAGACCCAGTACTTC CSVRAGPETQYF
15 TRBD1 TRBJ2-6 - TRBV29-1 TGCAGCGTGGACAGGGGCAGCTCTGGGGCCAACGTCCTGACTTTC CSVDRGSSGANVLTF
14 - TRBJ2-1 many TRBV29-1 TGCAGCGCCATGGACTCCAAGAGCTACAATGAGCAGTTCTTC CSAMDSKSYNEQFF
12 - TRBJ2-7 few TRBV3-1 TGTGCCAGCAGCCAAGTCAGGGCCGAGCAGTACTTC CASSQVRAEQYF
15 TRBD2 TRBJ2-5 once TRBV5-1 TGCGCCAGCAGAAACACGGGACTAGCGGAAGAGACCCAGTACTTC CASRNTGLAEETQYF
15 TRBD1 TRBJ2-5 few TRBV5-1 TGCGCCAGCTTCCAGGGACAGGGGGCTTTAGAGACCCAGTACTTC CASFQGQGALETQYF
13 TRBD1 TRBJ2-7 few TRBV12-3/TRBV12-4 TGTGCCAGCAGGTCCCGGGACAGTTACGAGCAGTACTTC CASRSRDSYEQYF
15 - TRBJ1-3 - TRBV7-2 TGTGCCAGCAGTCAACACCGGACAGCTGGAAACACCATATATTTT CASSQHRTAGNTIYF
12 - TRBJ2-5 - TRBV5-1 TGCGCCAGCAGCTTGCCGAGTGAGACCCAGTACTTC CASSLPSETQYF
21 - TRBJ2-1 many TRBV21-1 TGTGCCAGCAGCAAAGAGAAGATTTGGCAGGGGTGGTTTCGGCGAGACAATGAGCAGTTCTTC CASSKEKIWQGWFRRDNEQFF
14 - TRBJ1-1 - TRBV20-1 TGCAGTGCTAGGATGGGGTCGCTGAACACTGAAGCTTTCTTT CSARMGSLNTEAFF
15 TRBD1 TRBJ2-7 - TRBV12-3/TRBV12-4 TGTGCCAGCAGTAGGACAGGGGCGAGGTCCTACGAGCAGTACTTC CASSRTGARSYEQYF
12 TRBD1 TRBJ2-1 - TRBV7-2 TGTGCCAGCAGCTTCGGACAGGGAGAGCAGTTCTTC CASSFGQGEQFF
16 - TRBJ1-1 - TRBV20-1 TGCAGTGCTAGAGATCCGGCCCTGGGTGAGCACACTGAAGCTTTCTTT CSARDPALGEHTEAFF
15 TRBD2 TRBJ2-1 few TRBV20-1 TGCAGTGCCCAGCTAGCGGGAGGCATTTACAATGAGCAGTTCTTC CSAQLAGGIYNEQFF
11 - TRBJ2-1 - TRBV29-1 TGCAGCGTTGCCCAGTACAATGAGCAGTTCTTC CSVAQYNEQFF
15 - TRBJ2-7 few TRBV6-5 TGTGCCAGCAGTTACTCGACGGGGCCTATCTACGAGCAGTACTTC CASSYSTGPIYEQYF
14 - TRBJ2-5 many TRBV5-1 TGCGCCAGCAGCCCGACCGGAGGCGAGGAGACCCAGTACTTC CASSPTGGEETQYF
14 - TRBJ2-2 - TRBV5-1 TGCGCCAGCAGCACTGGGGGGAACACCGGGGAGCTGTTTTTT CASSTGGNTGELFF
13 - TRBJ2-2 - TRBV5-6 TGTGCCAGCGGGCAGGCGAACACCGGGGAGCTGTTTTTT CASGQANTGELFF
13 - TRBJ1-2 - TRBV25-1 TGTGCCAGCAGTGAGGTGGGGAGGTACGGCTACACCTTC CASSEVGRYGYTF
14 TRBD2 TRBJ2-7 few TRBV7-9 TGTGCCAGCAGCTTAGCGCGGGAGATCGACGAGCAGTACTTC CASSLAREIDEQYF